The sequence of this TCR beta chain was determined in a study of T-cell memory formation after mild COVID-19. TCRalpha and TCRbeta libraries used 5'RACE with constant-segment primers and UMIs. TCRdb used MiXCR to reprocess the 5' RACE reads, holding one entry per CDR3 protein. In the table there are some 130,000 distinct CDR3 sequences, roughly 24% of which are singletons. The germline V gene has CDR1 SGHRS and CDR2 YFSETQ. The CDR3 loop spans 17 amino acids. Trimming took 0 bases from V and 1 from J; bases not matched to a gene: 7. Comment on this clonotype: Its antigen is unknown.

Study-level results: Researchers could not confirm that second-wave clones peaking on day 37 targeted SARS-CoV-2.

Sequencing was carried out using PBMCs or a T cell subset sorted from them (not recorded which). The TCR comes from an adult woman who had mild COVID-19 (a few samples of this study predate the infection). Cell type and time point are not known. V and J are TRBV5-1 and TRBJ2-1, with 7 bases that match TRBD2. The CDR3 sequence is CASSLDPSGQSYNEQFF. The CDR3 DNA sequence: TGCGCCAGCAGCTTGGATCCTAGCGGCCAATCCTACAATGAGCAGTTCTTC. Complete variable domain (other parts from reference TRBV5-1 and TRBJ2-1): KAGVTQTPRYLIKTRGQQVTLSCSPISGHRSVSWYQQTPGQGLQFLFEYFSETQRNKGNFPGRFSGRQFSNSRSEMNVSTLELGDSALYLCASSLDPSGQSYNEQFFGPGTRLTVL.